The 16 T cell receptor beta chains below were found in one sample sequenced in a study of tumor T cells in aggressive B-cell lymphoma. Here immunoSEQ multiplex PCR was the method, and the copy in TCRdb shows in-frame clones only, minus some. The sample has 10,000 or so clones, about 88% seen once. Source material: tumor tissue. The receptors originated from an adult with diffuse large B cell lymphoma.

The chain links TRBV28 to TRBJ2-1; TRBD2 aligns across 10 bases. V lost 6 bases and J lost 6; bases outside the gene matches: 5. Germline lookup yields CDR1 MDHEN and CDR2 SYDVKM. CDR3 length equals 14 residues. CDR3 amino acids: CASRSGGASNEQFF. CDR3 in DNA: TGTGCCAGCAGAAGCGGGGGGGCGTCCAATGAGCAGTTCTTC. The full variable domain, completed using reference TRBV28 and TRBJ2-1, is DVKVTQSSRYLVKRTGEKVFLECVQDMDHENMFWYRQDPGLGLRLIYFSYDVKMKEKGDIPEGYSVSREKKERFSLILESASTNQTSMYLCASRSGGASNEQFFGPGTRLTVL.

The chain uses TRBV10-3 and TRBJ2-1; 8 nucleotides agree with TRBD2. V gave up 5 bases and J gave up 4 bases; unmatched junction bases: 1. CDR1 is ENHRY, CDR2 SYGVKD, per germline. The CDR3 has 13 amino acids. For the CDR3, the DNA is TGTGCCATCAGTAGCGGGGGTTACAATGAGCAGTTCTTC. The encoded protein is CAISSGGYNEQFF.

The genes are TRBV19 and TRBJ1-2; weak D call: TRBD1 (6 bases). CDR1 and CDR2 from the germline V gene are LNHDA and SQIVND (reference sequence). The ends were cut back, 6 bases at V and 4 bases at J, with 6 bases in the middle. CDR3 length: 11 residues. The CDR3 coding sequence is TGTGCCAGTAGGGACAGCTATGGCTACACCTTC. It encodes CASRDSYGYTF.

The chain carries TRBV29-1 and TRBJ1-3, with a weak D call TRBD1 (5 bases). Trimming pared 7 bases from V and 4 bases from J, leaving 11 bases between. This CDR3 has 12 amino acids. Germline V gene sequence: CDR1 SQVTM, CDR2 ANQGSEA. This chain's CDR3 is CSGSGSGNTIYF. CDR3 nucleotide sequence: TGCAGCGGATCAGGGTCAGGAAACACCATATATTTT.

This clone was recorded only once. The CDR3 nucleotides read TGTGCCAGCAGCGCCGGGACAGTTATAAACGAGCAGTACTTC. It is translated as CASSAGTVINEQYF. The rearrangement uses TRBV5-4 and TRBJ2-7; 7 bases are a match to TRBD1. This CDR3 contains 14 residues. The V gene end was trimmed by 4 bases and the J gene end by 5 bases; junction bases not matched to a gene: 9. Germline values: CDR1 SGHNT, CDR2 YYREEE (reference sequence).

The chain recombines TRBV9 with TRBJ1-4; TRBD1 might be the D (5 bases). Germline-derived CDR1 and CDR2 are SGDLS and YYNGEE. The CDR3 totals 14 residues. V shed 0 bases and J shed 8 bases, with 11 bases lying between them. Here the CDR3 DNA reads TGTGCCAGCAGCGTAGCGGGGGAAAGGGAAAAACTGTTTTTT. Amino acids: CASSVAGEREKLFF.

The V gene is TRBV6-5, the J gene TRBJ1-2, with TRBD1 matching over 11 bases. V shed 0 bases, J shed 4 bases, and the junction held 4 bases outside the gene matches. Germline values: CDR1 MNHEY, CDR2 SVGAGI. The CDR3 length is 16 residues. CDR3 nucleotide sequence: TGTGCCAGCAGTTACTCCAGGACAGGGGGCGCCTATGGCTACACCTTC. As protein: CASSYSRTGGAYGYTF.

The J gene is TRBJ1-2, the V gene TRBV19; no clear D gene. Trimming left V 5 bases short and J 4 bases short, with 8 bases between. CDR3 size: 12 residues. Per germline, CDR1 LNHDA and CDR2 SQIVND (reference sequence). For the CDR3, the DNA is TGTGCCAGTAGTTTGCGGGGCTATGGCTACACCTTC. Its protein is CASSLRGYGYTF.

The J gene is TRBJ1-2, the V gene TRBV28; 9 nucleotides align to TRBD1. The CDR3 runs to 13 residues. From germline, CDR1 is MDHEN and CDR2 SYDVKM. J was trimmed by 7 bases and V by 6 bases; bases with no gene match: 6. CDR3 loop: CASSSGQGLGYTF. The CDR3 nucleotides are TGTGCCAGCAGCTCGGGACAGGGACTTGGCTACACCTTC.

The rearrangement links TRBV5-1 to TRBJ1-2; weak D call: TRBD1 (5 bases). V was pared by 1 base and J by 8 bases, with 9 bases between. The germline V gene has CDR1 SGHRS and CDR2 YFSETQ. The CDR3 extends over 12 amino acids. Here the CDR3 reads CASSLTRAGYTF. DNA for the CDR3: TGCGCCAGCAGCTTGACCAGGGCCGGCTACACCTTC.

This chain links TRBV6-5 with TRBJ2-5; the match to TRBD1 covers 8 bases. V was clipped by 8 bases and J by 4 bases; unmatched bases: 3. CDR3 length: 12 residues. The germline V gene encodes CDR1 MNHEY and CDR2 SVGAGI. CDR3 region: CASYTGGETQYF. The CDR3 DNA reads as TGTGCCAGCTACACAGGGGGAGAGACCCAGTACTTC.

The gene calls are TRBV28 and TRBJ1-5, with no clear D. The CDR3 is 17 residues long. V lost 3 bases and J 3 bases, leaving 18 bases between the germline ends. The germline gives CDR1 MDHEN, CDR2 SYDVKM. The CDR3 reads CASSLVFEGADNQPQHF. The CDR3 bases are TGTGCCAGCAGTTTGGTGTTTGAGGGCGCGGACAATCAGCCCCAGCATTTT.

This chain uses TRBV29-1 with TRBJ1-3; D ambiguous. The CDR3 contains 14 residues. Germline assignment: CDR1 SQVTM and CDR2 ANQGSEA. V was pared by 0 bases and J by 2 bases, with 8 bases between. The CDR3: CSVEEYSAGNTIYF. Here the CDR3 DNA reads TGCAGCGTTGAAGAGTATAGTGCTGGAAACACCATATATTTT. The full variable domain, completed using reference TRBV29-1 and TRBJ1-3, is SAVISQKPSRDICQRGTSLTIQCQVDSQVTMMFWYRQQPGQSLTLIATANQGSEATYESGFVIDKFPISRPNLTFSTLTVSNMSPEDSSIYLCSVEEYSAGNTIYFGEGSWLTVV.

A single count supports this clone. The rearrangement uses TRBV9 and TRBJ2-3, with D perhaps TRBD2 (6 bases). Trimming removed 3 bases at V and 2 bases at J, with 10 bases between. This CDR3 comprises 14 residues. The V gene's germline CDR1 is SGDLS and CDR2 YYNGEE. The CDR3 nucleotides read TGTGCCAGCAGCGAGGACTATGCCACAGATACGCAGTATTTT. Its protein product is CASSEDYATDTQYF.

The V and J genes are TRBV28 and TRBJ2-5; 11 nucleotides match TRBD1. The trim removed 5 bases at V and 3 bases at J, leaving 8 bases unmatched. The length of the CDR3 is 16 residues. CDR1 and CDR2 (germline): MDHEN, SYDVKM. CDR3 nucleotide sequence: TGTGCCAGCAGTCCCCTAAGGGACAGGGGGGAAGAGACCCAGTACTTC. Protein: CASSPLRDRGEETQYF.

The chain is built from TRBV7-9 and TRBJ2-7; D perhaps matches TRBD2 (6 bases). Germline loops: CDR1 SEHNR, CDR2 FQNEAQ (reference sequence). The CDR3 covers 16 residues. The V end lost 0 bases, the J end lost 3 bases, and 15 bases lay between the germline ends. The CDR3 DNA reads as TGTGCCAGCAGCTTAGCGGTAAGTCCGGGGGTCTACGAGCAGTACTTC. This translates into CASSLAVSPGVYEQYF.